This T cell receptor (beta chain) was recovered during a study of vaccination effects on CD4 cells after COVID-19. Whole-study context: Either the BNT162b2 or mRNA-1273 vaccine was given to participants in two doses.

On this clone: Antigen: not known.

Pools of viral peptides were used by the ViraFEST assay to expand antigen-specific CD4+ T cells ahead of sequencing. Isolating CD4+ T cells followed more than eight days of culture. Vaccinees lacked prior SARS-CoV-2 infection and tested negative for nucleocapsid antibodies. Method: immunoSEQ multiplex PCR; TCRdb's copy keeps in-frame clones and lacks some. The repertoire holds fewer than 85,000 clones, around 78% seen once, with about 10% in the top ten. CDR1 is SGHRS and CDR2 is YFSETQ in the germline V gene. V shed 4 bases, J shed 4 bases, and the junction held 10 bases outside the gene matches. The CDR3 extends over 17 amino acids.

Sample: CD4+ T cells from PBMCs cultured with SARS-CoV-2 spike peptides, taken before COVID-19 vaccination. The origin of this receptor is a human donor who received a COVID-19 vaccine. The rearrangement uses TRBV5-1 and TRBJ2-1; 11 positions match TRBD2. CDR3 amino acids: CASSKGLADQFYNEQFF. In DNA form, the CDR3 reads TGCGCCAGCAGCAAGGGACTAGCGGATCAATTTTACAATGAGCAGTTCTTC.